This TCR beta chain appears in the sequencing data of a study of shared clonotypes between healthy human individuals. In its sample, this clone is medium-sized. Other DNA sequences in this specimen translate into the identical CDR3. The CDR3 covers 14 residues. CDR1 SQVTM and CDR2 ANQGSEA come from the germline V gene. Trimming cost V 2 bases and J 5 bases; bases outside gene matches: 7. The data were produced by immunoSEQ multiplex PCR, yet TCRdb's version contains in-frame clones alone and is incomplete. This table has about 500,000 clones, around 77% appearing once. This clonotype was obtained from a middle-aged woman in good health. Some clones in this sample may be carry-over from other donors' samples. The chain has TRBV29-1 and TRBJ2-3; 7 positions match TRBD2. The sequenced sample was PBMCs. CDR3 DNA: TGCAGCGTTGAATCTGCGGGACTACAAGATACGCAGTATTTT. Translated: CSVESAGLQDTQYF.